The subject of this entry is one T cell receptor (beta chain). What it binds is unknown. V lost 4 bases and J 5 bases, leaving 5 bases between the germline ends. Germline-derived CDR1 and CDR2 are MNHNS and SASEGT. The CDR3 runs to 11 residues. The Oncomine TCR Beta short-read assay sequenced DNA from cultured CD4+ T cells. Using the QIAamp micro DNA kit, genomic DNA was extracted from the CD4+ T cells that had been cultured. TCRdb passed the PCR reads through MiXCR, listing each CDR3 protein once. The sample includes more than 10,000 distinct CDR3 sequences, about 34% of them seen just once. Specified treatment: roughly ten-day PBMC culture with coronavirus spike peptide pools or control peptides (ViraFEST assay). Ahead of the COVID-19 pandemic (2011-2018), the CD4+ T cells of the unexposed donor were collected. The data derive from a study of vaccination and CD4 T cells after COVID-19.

This receptor was identified in a human donor in good health. The sample taken for sequencing was CD4+ T cells from blood, cultured in vitro. The chain joins TRBV6-1 to TRBJ2-5; D unclear. CDR3: CASSALETQYF. DNA for the CDR3: TGTGCCAGCAGTGCCTTGGAGACCCAGTACTTC.